Listed below are T cell receptor beta chains from one sample, sequenced in a study of blood T cell repertoires in COVID-19. Using immunoSEQ multiplex PCR, the repertoire was profiled, and TCRdb retains in-frame clones only, with some absent. Among around 190,000 clones listed, around 80% were seen once. Sequencing was done on a sample of PBMCs or T cells enriched from blood (not recorded which). These TCRs come from a woman aged 45 to 65 with acute COVID-19. Both conserved end residues are part of each CDR3.

V	J	CDR3
TRBV27	TRBJ1-1	CASSLSGLEGAFF
TRBV3-1/TRBV3-2	TRBJ1-2	CASSPQGRDYGYTF
TRBV13	TRBJ1-5	CASSRDRDESNQPQHF
TRBV28	TRBJ1-4	CASSLGGQGNEKLFF
TRBV28	TRBJ1-1	CATDRGQGTEAFF
TRBV14	TRBJ1-1	CASSQEIRPGSSEAFF
TRBV18	TRBJ2-2	CASSPTSDANTGELFF
TRBV5-1	TRBJ1-4	CASSPEGGANEKLFF
TRBV5-6	TRBJ2-5	CASSDTSDQYF
TRBV29-1	TRBJ2-5	CSVTRGETQYF
TRBV19	TRBJ1-2	CASRDSNYGYTF
TRBV27	TRBJ1-2	CASGPQGVPSDYGYTF
TRBV7-6	TRBJ2-1	CASSGAPYNEQFF
TRBV6-5	TRBJ1-6	CASSREQYNSPLHF
TRBV6-5	TRBJ1-2	CASSSRVGGGYTF
TRBV4-1	TRBJ1-4	CASSPGSNEKLFF
TRBV12-3/TRBV12-4	TRBJ1-1	CASSLTANTEAFF
TRBV7-2	TRBJ1-1	CASSSGQSNTEAFF